A selection of T cell receptor beta chains follows, all from one sample in a study of cytomegalovirus exposure and HLA in healthy donors. Profiled with immunoSEQ multiplex PCR; TCRdb holds only in-frame clones, not every one. Of roughly 48,000 clones in the sample, about three quarters are singletons; the top ten hold under 3%. Sequences were obtained from PBMCs. The receptor set was obtained from a man aged 18 to 29 in good health and CMV-seronegative. The CDR3 runs from the conserved cysteine through the conserved F or W. Fields, in order: J gene, D gene, V gene, clone size, CDR3 DNA, CDR3 protein. A D gene is named only where the DNA matches it firmly. The size entry is marked missing in some rows and otherwise reads once, few, many or a size class.

TRBJ2-7	TRBD1	TRBV10-3	NA	TGTGCCATCAGTGAAGTTGGGACAGGGGGGGACGAGCAGTACTTC	CAISEVGTGGDEQYF
TRBJ1-4	TRBD1	TRBV2	NA	TGTGCCAGCAGTGAGAAGGCCAGGGGGTCCGCGGGGCTAGCTAATGAAAAACTGTTTTTT	CASSEKARGSAGLANEKLFF
TRBJ1-1	TRBD1	TRBV5-1	few	TGCGCCAGCAGCTCCTTGGGAAGGGACAGAGACGAAGCTTTCTTT	CASSSLGRDRDEAFF
TRBJ1-1	NA	TRBV30	NA	TGTGCCTGGAGTGTACAGTGGGCCACTGAAGCTTTCTTT	CAWSVQWATEAFF
TRBJ2-4	TRBD1	TRBV5-6	NA	TGTGCCAGCAGCCGGCACAGGGGGGCCAAAAACATTCAGTACTTC	CASSRHRGAKNIQYF
TRBJ2-1	NA	TRBV10-1	NA	TGCGCCAGCAGTGAGTCACTAGCCAGCCACAATGAGCAGTTCTTC	CASSESLASHNEQFF
TRBJ1-2	TRBD1	TRBV9	once	TGTGCCAGCAGCGTTCAGGGGGCCGGCGGCTACACCTTC	CASSVQGAGGYTF
TRBJ2-7	NA	TRBV7-2	NA	TGTGCCAGCAGCTTCACTAGGTCTGGCTACGAGCAGTACTTC	CASSFTRSGYEQYF
TRBJ2-1	TRBD2	TRBV29-1	NA	TGCAGCGTTGATCCTAGCGGGGGGGGTTGGAATGAGCAGTTCTTC	CSVDPSGGGWNEQFF
TRBJ1-1	NA	TRBV29-1	NA	TGCAGCGTTGAAGACGGAGCATTGTTCGCTTTCTTT	CSVEDGALFAFF
TRBJ2-3	TRBD2	TRBV6-5	NA	TGTGCCAGCAGTTCGACTAGCGGGAGAGATACGCAGTATTTT	CASSSTSGRDTQYF
TRBJ1-1	NA	TRBV7-9	NA	TGTGCCAGCAGCTTATGGTTGGGAGTCATGAACACTGAAGCTTTCTTT	CASSLWLGVMNTEAFF
TRBJ1-5	NA	TRBV28	NA	TGTGCCAGCAGTTTTATGGACAGCACGGGACCCCAGCATTTT	CASSFMDSTGPQHF
TRBJ2-7	NA	TRBV7-9	NA	TGTGCCAGCAGCTCCGGGGGATCCTACGGCGAGCAGTACTTC	CASSSGGSYGEQYF
TRBJ2-7	TRBD2	TRBV11-2	NA	TGTGCCAGCAGCTTAGAACTAGCGGGAAATTACGAGCAGTACTTC	CASSLELAGNYEQYF
TRBJ2-7	TRBD2	TRBV6-5	NA	TGTGCCAGCAGGGGACTAGCGGGGGGGGTCTACGAGCAGTACTTC	CASRGLAGGVYEQYF
TRBJ1-1	TRBD1	TRBV6-5	NA	TGTGCCAGCAGTTACACGGGACAGAGGGGTGCTTTCTTT	CASSYTGQRGAFF
TRBJ2-7	NA	TRBV10-3	NA	TGTGCCATGGCTGACGGGACATATTACGAGCAGTACTTC	CAMADGTYYEQYF
TRBJ1-1	TRBD1	TRBV6-5	NA	TGTGCCTCTTACCGGGACAGGGGACCGAACACTGAAGCTTTCTTT	CASYRDRGPNTEAFF
TRBJ1-1	NA	TRBV7-9	NA	TGTGCCAGCAGCCCATCCCGAGGGAGGGACACTGAAGCTTTCTTT	CASSPSRGRDTEAFF
TRBJ1-1	NA	TRBV19	NA	TGTGCCAGTAGTTCATCAGTGAACACTGAAGCTTTCTTT	CASSSSVNTEAFF
TRBJ2-7	NA	TRBV5-4	NA	TGTGCCAGCAGCTTGGAGGCAGGATTCTCCTACGAGCAGTACTTC	CASSLEAGFSYEQYF
TRBJ2-3	TRBD2	TRBV13	once	TGTGCCAGCAGCCTGACCGGGACTAGCGTTGTAGATACGCAGTATTTT	CASSLTGTSVVDTQYF
TRBJ1-5	NA	TRBV11-2	NA	TGTGCCAGCAGCTTAGATCGTGAGGGTCAGCCCCAGCATTTT	CASSLDREGQPQHF
TRBJ1-1	NA	TRBV7-2	NA	TGTGCCAGCAGCTTAGCCCCGACACTGAACACTGAAGCTTTCTTT	CASSLAPTLNTEAFF
TRBJ1-3	NA	TRBV28	few	TGTGCCAGCAGTTTTGCAGGGAACAACGGAAACACCATATATTTT	CASSFAGNNGNTIYF
TRBJ1-2	NA	TRBV6-5	NA	TGTGCCAGCAGTTATGGACTTTACTATGGCTACACCTTC	CASSYGLYYGYTF
TRBJ2-3	NA	TRBV25-1	NA	TGTGCCAGTAAAAACTCCGATACGCAGTATTTT	CASKNSDTQYF
TRBJ1-2	NA	TRBV27	NA	TGTGCCAGCAGTTTATCCCCAGCCAGGGGCTACACCTTC	CASSLSPARGYTF
TRBJ2-5	NA	TRBV30	NA	TGTGCCTGGAGTCCGCCATTGACTCCCGAGACCCAGTACTTC	CAWSPPLTPETQYF
TRBJ1-5	NA	TRBV19	NA	TGTGCCAGTAGAGCACAGGGATCCAATCAGCCCCAGCATTTT	CASRAQGSNQPQHF
TRBJ2-1	TRBD2	TRBV4-3	NA	TGCGCCAGCAGCCCAAGCGGGGGCCACGGGGACAATGAGCAGTTCTTC	CASSPSGGHGDNEQFF
TRBJ2-3	TRBD2	TRBV9	NA	TGTGCCAGCAGCGCTGGAGGGGGACTAGCCGATACGCAGTATTTT	CASSAGGGLADTQYF
TRBJ2-7	NA	TRBV29-1	NA	TGCAGCGTTGTTTTCAGGGACGAGCAGTACTTC	CSVVFRDEQYF
TRBJ2-5	NA	TRBV30	NA	TGTGCCTGGAGTGTCTTGGGGGGAGAGACCCAGTACTTC	CAWSVLGGETQYF
TRBJ2-7	NA	TRBV19	NA	TGTGCCAGTAGTATCCCCGGGACAACTTACGAGCAGTACTTC	CASSIPGTTYEQYF
TRBJ2-5	TRBD1	TRBV5-1	NA	TGCGCCAGCAGCCGCAAGGGACAGCAAGAGACCCAGTACTTC	CASSRKGQQETQYF
TRBJ1-1	NA	TRBV28	NA	TGTGCCAGCAGTTCCGCAGGGTTGAGGACTGAAGCTTTCTTT	CASSSAGLRTEAFF
TRBJ2-2	TRBD2	TRBV4-2	NA	TGTGCCAGCAGCCAGCTAGCGGGAAACACCGGGGAGCTGTTTTTT	CASSQLAGNTGELFF
TRBJ2-5	NA	TRBV28	NA	TGTGCCAGCAGTGCAACCGGACAGTCCGAGACCCAGTACTTC	CASSATGQSETQYF